The rows below give T cell receptor beta chains drawn from one sample of a study of cytomegalovirus exposure and HLA in healthy donors. The repertoire was sequenced with immunoSEQ multiplex PCR; TCRdb's copy has only in-frame clones and lacks some. Among 140,000 or so clones, roughly 87% were seen once, and the ten largest hold 4.5%. Input material: PBMCs. Receptors originate from a man aged 18 to 35 in good health and CMV-seropositive. Both conserved end residues are part of each CDR3. Each record gives: CDR3 protein, V gene, J gene.

cdr3_aa: CASSSGTSGGPTGELFF
v_call: TRBV27
j_call: TRBJ2-2

cdr3_aa: CASSPGHSADTQYF
v_call: TRBV7-2
j_call: TRBJ2-3

cdr3_aa: CASSNGGYSANNEQFF
v_call: TRBV19
j_call: TRBJ2-1

cdr3_aa: CASSPAGSDPGELFF
v_call: TRBV6-5
j_call: TRBJ2-2

cdr3_aa: CASSYVGRETQYF
v_call: TRBV6-5
j_call: TRBJ2-5

cdr3_aa: CSASSGDTQYF
v_call: TRBV20-1
j_call: TRBJ2-3

cdr3_aa: CASSLDRGTDTQYF
v_call: TRBV7-6
j_call: TRBJ2-3

cdr3_aa: CATSRGSSQETQYF
v_call: TRBV15
j_call: TRBJ2-5

cdr3_aa: CASSYKGHPNYGYTF
v_call: TRBV6-5
j_call: TRBJ1-2

cdr3_aa: CASRWGGEADTQYF
v_call: TRBV28
j_call: TRBJ2-3

cdr3_aa: CASSPGQINQPQHF
v_call: TRBV9
j_call: TRBJ1-5

cdr3_aa: CASRQTLLTYEQYF
v_call: TRBV19
j_call: TRBJ2-7

cdr3_aa: CASSLRTELNEQFF
v_call: TRBV5-1
j_call: TRBJ2-1

cdr3_aa: CASSPQGPLNQPQHF
v_call: TRBV18
j_call: TRBJ1-5

cdr3_aa: CASSDRGPAKNIQYF
v_call: TRBV2
j_call: TRBJ2-4

cdr3_aa: CAWSRDTTDTQYF
v_call: TRBV30
j_call: TRBJ2-3

cdr3_aa: CASSSAGEGPNEQFF
v_call: TRBV28
j_call: TRBJ2-1

cdr3_aa: CASGLSGTLDTQYF
v_call: TRBV10-2
j_call: TRBJ2-3

cdr3_aa: CASSLVWGTQLYQPQHF
v_call: TRBV11-2
j_call: TRBJ1-5

cdr3_aa: CASSSGVASSYEQYF
v_call: TRBV9
j_call: TRBJ2-7

cdr3_aa: CASSYRGQGVDGYTF
v_call: TRBV6-6
j_call: TRBJ1-2

cdr3_aa: CAISEGGNTEAFF
v_call: TRBV10-3
j_call: TRBJ1-1

cdr3_aa: CASSQTDWNTEAFF
v_call: TRBV14
j_call: TRBJ1-1

cdr3_aa: CASSPVTGVNTEAFF
v_call: TRBV18
j_call: TRBJ1-1

cdr3_aa: CASSTGQPEQFF
v_call: TRBV19
j_call: TRBJ2-1

cdr3_aa: CASGRGNSWQETQYF
v_call: TRBV11-2
j_call: TRBJ2-5

cdr3_aa: CASSVVSNANTGELFF
v_call: TRBV9
j_call: TRBJ2-2

cdr3_aa: CASSRRQGTGNTIYF
v_call: TRBV7-9
j_call: TRBJ1-3

cdr3_aa: CASSPSGRGYEQYF
v_call: TRBV5-6
j_call: TRBJ2-7

cdr3_aa: CASSRVVGVTNEKLFF
v_call: TRBV4-1
j_call: TRBJ1-4

cdr3_aa: CASSSAGASYNEQFF
v_call: TRBV13
j_call: TRBJ2-1

cdr3_aa: CASSKGLRSFF
v_call: TRBV6-5
j_call: TRBJ2-1

cdr3_aa: CATSRQTGVGFQFF
v_call: TRBV15
j_call: TRBJ2-1